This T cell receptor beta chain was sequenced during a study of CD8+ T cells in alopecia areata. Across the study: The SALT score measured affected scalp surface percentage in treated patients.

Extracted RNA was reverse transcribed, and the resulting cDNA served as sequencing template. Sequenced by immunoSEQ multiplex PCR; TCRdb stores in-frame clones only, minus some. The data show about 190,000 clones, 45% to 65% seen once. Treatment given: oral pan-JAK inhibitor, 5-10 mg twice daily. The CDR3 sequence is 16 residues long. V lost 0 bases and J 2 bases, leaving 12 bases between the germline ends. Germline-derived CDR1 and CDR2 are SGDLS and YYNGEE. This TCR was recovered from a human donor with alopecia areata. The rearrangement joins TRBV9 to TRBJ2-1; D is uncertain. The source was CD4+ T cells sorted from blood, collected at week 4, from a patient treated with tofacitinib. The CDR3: CASSVVAATTYNEQFF. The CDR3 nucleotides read TGTGCCAGCAGCGTAGTTGCCGCAACGACCTACAATGAGCAGTTCTTC.